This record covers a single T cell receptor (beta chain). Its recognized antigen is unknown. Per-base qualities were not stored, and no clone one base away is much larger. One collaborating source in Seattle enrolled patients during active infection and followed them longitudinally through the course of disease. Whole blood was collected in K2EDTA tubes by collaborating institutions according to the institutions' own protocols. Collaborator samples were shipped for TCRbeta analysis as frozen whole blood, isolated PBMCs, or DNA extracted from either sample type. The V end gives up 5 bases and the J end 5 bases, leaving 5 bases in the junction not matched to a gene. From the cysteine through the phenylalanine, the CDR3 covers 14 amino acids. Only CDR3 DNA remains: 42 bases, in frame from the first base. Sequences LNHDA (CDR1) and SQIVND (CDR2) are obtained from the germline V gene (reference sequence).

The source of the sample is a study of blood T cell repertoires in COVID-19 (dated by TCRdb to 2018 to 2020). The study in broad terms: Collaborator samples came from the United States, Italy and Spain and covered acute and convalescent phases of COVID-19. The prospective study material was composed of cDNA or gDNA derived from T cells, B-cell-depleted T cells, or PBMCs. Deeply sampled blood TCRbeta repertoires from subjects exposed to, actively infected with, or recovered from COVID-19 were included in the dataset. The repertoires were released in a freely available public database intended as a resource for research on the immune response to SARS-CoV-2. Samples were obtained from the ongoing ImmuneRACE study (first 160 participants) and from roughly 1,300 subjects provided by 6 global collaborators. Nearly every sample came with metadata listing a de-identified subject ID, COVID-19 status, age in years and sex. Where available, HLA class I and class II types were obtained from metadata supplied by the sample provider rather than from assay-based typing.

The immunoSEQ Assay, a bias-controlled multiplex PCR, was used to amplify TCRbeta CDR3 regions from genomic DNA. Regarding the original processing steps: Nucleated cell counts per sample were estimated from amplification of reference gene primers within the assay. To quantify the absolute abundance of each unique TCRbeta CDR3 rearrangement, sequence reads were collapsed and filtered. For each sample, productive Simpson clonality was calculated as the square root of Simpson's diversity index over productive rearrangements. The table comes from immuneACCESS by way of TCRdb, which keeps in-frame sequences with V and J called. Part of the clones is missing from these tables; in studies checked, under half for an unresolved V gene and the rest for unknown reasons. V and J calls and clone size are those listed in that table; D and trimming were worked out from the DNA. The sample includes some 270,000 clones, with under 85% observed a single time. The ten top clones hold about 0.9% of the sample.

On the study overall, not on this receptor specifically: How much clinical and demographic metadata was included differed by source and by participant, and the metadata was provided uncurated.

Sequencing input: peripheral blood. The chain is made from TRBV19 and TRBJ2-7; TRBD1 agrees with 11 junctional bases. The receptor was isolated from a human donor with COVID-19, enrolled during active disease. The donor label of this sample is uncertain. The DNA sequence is TGTGCCAGTAGTTCGGGACAGGGGGTCCACGAGCAGTACTTC. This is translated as CASSSGQGVHEQYF.